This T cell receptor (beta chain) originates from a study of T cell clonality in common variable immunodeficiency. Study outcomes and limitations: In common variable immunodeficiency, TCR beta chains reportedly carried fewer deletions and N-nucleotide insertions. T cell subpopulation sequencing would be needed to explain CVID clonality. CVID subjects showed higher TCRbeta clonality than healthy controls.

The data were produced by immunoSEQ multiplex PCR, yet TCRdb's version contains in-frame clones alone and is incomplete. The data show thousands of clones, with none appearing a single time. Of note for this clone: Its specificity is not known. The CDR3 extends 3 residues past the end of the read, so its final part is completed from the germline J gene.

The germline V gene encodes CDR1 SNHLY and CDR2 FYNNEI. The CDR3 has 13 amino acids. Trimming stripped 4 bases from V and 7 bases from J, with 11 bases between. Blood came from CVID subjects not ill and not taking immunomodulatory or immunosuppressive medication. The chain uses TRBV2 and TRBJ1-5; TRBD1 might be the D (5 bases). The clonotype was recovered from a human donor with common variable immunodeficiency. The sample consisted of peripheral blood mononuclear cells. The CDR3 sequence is CASSVGVRQPQHF. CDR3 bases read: TGTGCCAGCAGTGTAGGGGTGCGGCAGCCC.